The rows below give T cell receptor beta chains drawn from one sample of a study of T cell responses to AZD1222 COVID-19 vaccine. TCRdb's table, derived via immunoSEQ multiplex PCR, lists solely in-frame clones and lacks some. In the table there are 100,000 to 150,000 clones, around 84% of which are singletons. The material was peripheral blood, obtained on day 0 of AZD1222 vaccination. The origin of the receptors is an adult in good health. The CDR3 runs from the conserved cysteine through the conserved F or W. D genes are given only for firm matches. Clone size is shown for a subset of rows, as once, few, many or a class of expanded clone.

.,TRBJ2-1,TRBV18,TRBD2,TGTGCCAGCTCACCAAGCGGGGAGGCAGGTGAGCAGTTCTTC,CASSPSGEAGEQFF
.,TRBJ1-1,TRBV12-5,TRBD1,TGTGCTAGTGGAGTAGGGGGCAGTGTAGTAGCTGAAGCTTTCTTT,CASGVGGSVVAEAFF
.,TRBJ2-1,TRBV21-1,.,TGTGCCAGCAGCAAAGTCGCGAGACAGGGGCCATACAATGAGCAGTTCTTC,CASSKVARQGPYNEQFF
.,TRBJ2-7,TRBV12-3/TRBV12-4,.,TGTGCCAGCAGTTTTGGGGGGCGCGAGCAGTACTTC,CASSFGGREQYF
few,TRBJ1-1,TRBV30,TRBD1,TGTGCCTGGACTGGACAGGGGTGGACTGAAGCTTTCTTT,CAWTGQGWTEAFF
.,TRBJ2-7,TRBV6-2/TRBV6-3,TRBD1,TGTGCCAGCAGTCCCGGGACAGGGGCTGTGGATGGTCTGGCCGAGCAGTACTTC,CASSPGTGAVDGLAEQYF
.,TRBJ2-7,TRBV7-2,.,TGTGCCAGCAGCTTAGCCCCCTCGACAGGCCTCCTCTCCTACGAGCAGTACTTC,CASSLAPSTGLLSYEQYF
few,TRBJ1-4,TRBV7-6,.,TGTGCCAGCAGCCAAATCTCGAGAAACACTAATGAAAAACTGTTTTTT,CASSQISRNTNEKLFF
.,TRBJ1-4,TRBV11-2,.,TGTGCCAGCAGCTCGGCAGGGATGGGCGTTGAAAAACTGTTTTTT,CASSSAGMGVEKLFF
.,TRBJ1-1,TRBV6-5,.,TGTGCCAGCAGCGGGAGGTGGAACACTGAAGCTTTCTTT,CASSGRWNTEAFF
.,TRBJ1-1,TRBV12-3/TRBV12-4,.,TGTGCCAGCAACCCAGGAAGTAACACTGAAGCTTTCTTT,CASNPGSNTEAFF
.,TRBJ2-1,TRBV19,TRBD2,TGTGCCAGTAGTATAGATCAGGCGGGAGGGTCCTACAATGAGCAGTTCTTC,CASSIDQAGGSYNEQFF
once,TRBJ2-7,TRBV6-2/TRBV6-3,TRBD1,TGTGCCAGCAGTTACTCGTGGACAGGGTCCCACGAGCAGTACTTC,CASSYSWTGSHEQYF
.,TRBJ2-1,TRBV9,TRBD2,TGTGCCAGCAGCGTTGGGGTGACTAGCGGGCACAATGAGCAGTTCTTC,CASSVGVTSGHNEQFF
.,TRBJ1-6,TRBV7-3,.,TGTGCCAGCAGCTCCCAGGTGGGGGCTCTCCTGTATAATTCACCCCTCCACTTT,CASSSQVGALLYNSPLHF
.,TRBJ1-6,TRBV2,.,TGTGCCAGCAGTGAAGTGCCAAATTCACCCCTCCACTTT,CASSEVPNSPLHF
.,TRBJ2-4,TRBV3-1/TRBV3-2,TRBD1,TGTGCCAGCAGCCAAGATGTGAGACAGGGGGCCAAAAACATTCAGTACTTC,CASSQDVRQGAKNIQYF
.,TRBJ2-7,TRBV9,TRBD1,TGTGCCAGCAGCGTAGGACAGGGTGGACTGTCCTACGAGCAGTACTTC,CASSVGQGGLSYEQYF
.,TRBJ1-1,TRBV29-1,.,TGCAGCGTTGCCCTCCAGGGTGGGACTGAAGCTTTCTTT,CSVALQGGTEAFF